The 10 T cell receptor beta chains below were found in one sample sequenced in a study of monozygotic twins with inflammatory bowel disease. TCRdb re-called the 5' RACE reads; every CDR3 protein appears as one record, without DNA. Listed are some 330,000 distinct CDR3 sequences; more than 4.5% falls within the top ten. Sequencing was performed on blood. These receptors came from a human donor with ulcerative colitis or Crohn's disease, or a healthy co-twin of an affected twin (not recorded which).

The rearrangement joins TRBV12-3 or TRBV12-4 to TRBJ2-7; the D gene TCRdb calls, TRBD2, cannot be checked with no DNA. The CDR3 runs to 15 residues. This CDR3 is CASSPSGRAKNEQYF.

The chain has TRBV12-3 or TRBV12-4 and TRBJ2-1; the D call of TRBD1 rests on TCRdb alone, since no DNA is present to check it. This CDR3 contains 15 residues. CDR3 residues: CASRLPGQGSNEQFF.

The CDR3 sequence: CASSPGAGSYNSPLHF. V and J are TRBV5-1 and TRBJ1-6; the TCRdb call, TRBD1, lacks DNA for checking. The V gene's germline CDR1 is SGHRS and CDR2 YFSETQ. The CDR3 is 16 amino acids.

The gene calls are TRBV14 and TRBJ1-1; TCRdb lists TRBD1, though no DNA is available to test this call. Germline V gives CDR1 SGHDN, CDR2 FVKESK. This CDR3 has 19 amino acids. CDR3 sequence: CASSHSATKPGRGLTEAFF.

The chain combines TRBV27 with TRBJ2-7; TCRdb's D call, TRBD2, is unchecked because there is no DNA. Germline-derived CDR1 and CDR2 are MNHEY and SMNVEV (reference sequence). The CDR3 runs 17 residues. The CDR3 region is CASSLYSSAGFSYEQYF.

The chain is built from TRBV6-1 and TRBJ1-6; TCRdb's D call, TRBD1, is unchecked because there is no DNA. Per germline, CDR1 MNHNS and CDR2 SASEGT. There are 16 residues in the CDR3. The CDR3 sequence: CASRPRGRTGNSPLHF.

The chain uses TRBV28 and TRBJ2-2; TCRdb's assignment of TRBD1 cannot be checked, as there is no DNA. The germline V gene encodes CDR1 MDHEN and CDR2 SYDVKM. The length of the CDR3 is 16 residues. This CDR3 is CASSSIRDTPPGELFF. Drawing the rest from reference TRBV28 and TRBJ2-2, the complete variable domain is DVKVTQSSRYLVKRTGEKVFLECVQDMDHENMFWYRQDPGLGLRLIYFSYDVKMKEKGDIPEGYSVSREKKERFSLILESASTNQTSMYLCASSSIRDTPPGELFFGEGSRLTVL.

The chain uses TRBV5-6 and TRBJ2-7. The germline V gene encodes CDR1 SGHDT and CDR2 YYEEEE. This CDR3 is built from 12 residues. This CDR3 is CASSSDAYEQYF.

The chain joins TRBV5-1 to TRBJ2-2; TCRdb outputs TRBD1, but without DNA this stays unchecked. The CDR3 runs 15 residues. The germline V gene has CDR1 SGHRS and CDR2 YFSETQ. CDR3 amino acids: CASRAGQGDTGELFF.

The CDR3 reads CASSYDRRGNQPQHF. The chain uses TRBV6-5 and TRBJ1-5; lacking DNA, the TRBD1 call made by TCRdb goes unchecked. The V gene's germline CDR1 is MNHEY and CDR2 SVGAGI. The CDR3 contains 15 residues.